This T cell receptor (beta chain) was retrieved from a study of blood T cell repertoires in COVID-19. Using immunoSEQ multiplex PCR, the repertoire was profiled, and TCRdb retains in-frame clones only, with some absent. The sample records some 150,000 clones, around nine tenths being singletons. This clone was seen just once. V dropped 5 bases and J dropped 6 bases, with 11 bases sitting between them. CDR1 is SGHNT and CDR2 is YENEEA in the germline V gene. This CDR3 is built from 13 residues. Sequencing was performed on peripheral blood. The rearrangement links TRBV11-3 to TRBJ2-1; D not resolved. The clonotype comes from a human donor in a cohort sampled during active COVID-19. The CDR3 region is CASSAVVGNEQFF. For the CDR3, the DNA is TGTGCCAGCAGCGCGGTAGTCGGCAATGAGCAGTTCTTC. Filled out from reference TRBV11-3 and TRBJ2-1, the complete variable domain reads EAGVVQSPRYKIIEKKQPVAFWCNPISGHNTLYWYLQNLGQGPELLIRYENEEAVDDSQLPKDRFSAERLKGVDSTLKIQPAELGDSAVYLCASSAVVGNEQFFGPGTRLTVL.